This TCR beta chain was captured by sequencing in a study of CD8+ T cells in alopecia areata. RNA was extracted and reverse transcribed into cDNA as the sequencing template. Measured with immunoSEQ multiplex PCR; TCRdb has only the in-frame clones, and not every one. The data show roughly 190,000 clones, 45% to 75% seen once. Treatment: oral pan-JAK inhibitor, 5-10 mg twice daily. This CDR3 is 12 amino acids long. With 5 bases clipped from V and 6 bases from J, the junction kept 2 bases outside the gene matches. Germline lookup yields CDR1 SNHLY and CDR2 FYNNEI. This clone came up many times. The sequence derives from a human donor with alopecia areata. The chain recombines TRBV2 with TRBJ1-2, with TRBD1 matching over 8 bases. The sequences come from CD4+ T cells sorted from blood, collected at week 4, from a patient treated with tofacitinib. The CDR3 region has the DNA TGTGCCAGCAGTTTGGACAGGGATGGCTACACCTTC. It yields the protein CASSLDRDGYTF.